Listed below are T cell receptor beta chains from one sample, sequenced in a study of blood T cell repertoires in COVID-19. Libraries were prepared by immunoSEQ multiplex PCR; TCRdb keeps only in-frame clonotypes and omits some of them. Among around 250,000 clones, around 80% were seen once, and the ten largest hold 5.7%. The source material was peripheral blood. All receptors come from an elderly man with acute or convalescent COVID-19. Both conserved end residues are part of each CDR3. D genes are given only for firm matches. The listing skips clone size in some rows; elsewhere it reads once, few, many or a size class.

>many|TRBV25-1|NA|TRBJ2-3
TGTGCCAGCAGTGAATACAAAGGTATACAGGAAGATACGCAGTATTTT
CASSEYKGIQEDTQYF
>NA|TRBV24-1|TRBD1|TRBJ2-2
TGTGCCACCAGTGACCCGCCGGGACAGGGGTTATTCGGGGAGCTGTTTTTT
CATSDPPGQGLFGELFF
>once|TRBV3-1/TRBV3-2|TRBD2|TRBJ2-3
TGTGCCAGCAGCCCCGCTAGCGGGCTCGCAGATACGCAGTATTTT
CASSPASGLADTQYF
>NA|TRBV24-1|NA|TRBJ2-1
TGTGCCACCAGTGACCCTGAACTAGGGACTGTAGATGAGCAGTTCTTC
CATSDPELGTVDEQFF
>NA|TRBV5-6|TRBD1|TRBJ2-2
TGTGCCAGCAGCTTTAGGGACAGGGCTACCGGGGAGCTGTTTTTT
CASSFRDRATGELFF
>NA|TRBV11-2|NA|TRBJ2-3
TGTGCCAGCAGCTCCACACCCCTGTCTTTAAGTAGCGGCTCAGATACGCAGTATTTT
CASSSTPLSLSSGSDTQYF
>NA|TRBV7-3|TRBD1|TRBJ1-1
TGTGCCAGCAGCTCCGGGACAGGGGGTGAAGCTTTCTTT
CASSSGTGGEAFF
>NA|TRBV28|TRBD1|TRBJ1-5
TGTGCCAGCAGCCTTTTTCGACAGGGTGAACATCAGCCCCAGCATTTT
CASSLFRQGEHQPQHF
>NA|TRBV5-5|TRBD1|TRBJ1-5
TGTGCCAGCAGCGAAAGGACAGGGAATGCTCAGCCCCAGCATTTT
CASSERTGNAQPQHF
>few|TRBV7-9|NA|TRBJ2-7
TGTGCCAGCAGCTTAGCGCAGGTCTTCTCCTACGAGCAGTACTTC
CASSLAQVFSYEQYF
>NA|TRBV7-6|TRBD2|TRBJ2-7
TGTGCCAGCAGCTTAGCTAGCGGGATGGGCCTTACCTACGAGCAGTACTTC
CASSLASGMGLTYEQYF
>once|TRBV5-6|TRBD2|TRBJ2-5
TGTGCCAGCAGCTGGGGCCCTATAGCGGGGGCCCAAGAGACCCAGTACTTC
CASSWGPIAGAQETQYF
>NA|TRBV2|TRBD1|TRBJ1-2
TGTGCCAGCACTCCGCAAAGGGGGCTTAACTATGGCTACACCTTC
CASTPQRGLNYGYTF
>once|TRBV11-2|TRBD1|TRBJ2-7
TGTGCCAGCAGCCAAGACAGGGGCCACGAGCAGTACTTC
CASSQDRGHEQYF
>NA|TRBV5-5|NA|TRBJ1-5
TGTGCCAGCAGTATCCCGGGGGGGGAGGCACCCCAGCATTTT
CASSIPGGEAPQHF
>NA|TRBV5-6|TRBD2|TRBJ2-3
TGTGCCAGCAGCTTCCGCGGGGGGTTAACCCCAGATACGCAGTATTTT
CASSFRGGLTPDTQYF
>once|TRBV30|NA|TRBJ1-6
TGTGCCTGGTCGGATAATTCACCCCTCCACTTT
CAWSDNSPLHF
>NA|TRBV6-6|NA|TRBJ1-1
TGTGCCAGCAGCCGAAAAGGGGTGACTGAAGCTTTCTTT
CASSRKGVTEAFF
>NA|TRBV6-5|NA|TRBJ1-2
TGTGCCAGCAGTTACTCTATGGGGGCCCTGAGTGGCTACACCTTC
CASSYSMGALSGYTF
>NA|TRBV5-1|TRBD2|TRBJ2-1
TGCGCCAGCAGCTTCTTGGCTAGCGGGATAGGATTGAATGAGCAGTTCTTC
CASSFLASGIGLNEQFF
>NA|TRBV9|TRBD1|TRBJ2-6
TGTGCCAGCAGCGAGGGGACAGGGCTTGCTGGGGCCAACGTCCTGACTTTC
CASSEGTGLAGANVLTF
>NA|TRBV30|NA|TRBJ1-6
TGTGCCTGGAGTGCCGAGTATAATTCACCCCTCCACTTT
CAWSAEYNSPLHF
>NA|TRBV15|NA|TRBJ2-1
TGTGCCACCAGCAGACTCCAGGCCCCCTACAATGAGCAGTTCTTC
CATSRLQAPYNEQFF
>NA|TRBV19|NA|TRBJ1-1
TGTGCCAGTAGAACACATATGAACACTGAAGCTTTCTTT
CASRTHMNTEAFF
>NA|TRBV6-6|NA|TRBJ1-2
TGTGCCAGCAGCCGCCAGGGCGACAGGTCCCTAAGGGGCTACACCTTC
CASSRQGDRSLRGYTF
>few|TRBV14|NA|TRBJ2-1
TGTGCCAGCAGCCAAGCAGGGTACGGCTCCTACAATGAGCAGTTCTTC
CASSQAGYGSYNEQFF
>NA|TRBV7-6|TRBD1|TRBJ1-1
TGTGCCAGCAGCCTAGTACAGGGGGCTATGGGTACTGAAGCTTTCTTT
CASSLVQGAMGTEAFF
>NA|TRBV6-5|TRBD1|TRBJ1-1
TGTGCCAGCAGGTATACAGGGGTGACTGAAGCTTTCTTT
CASRYTGVTEAFF
>NA|TRBV29-1|NA|TRBJ1-2
TGCAGCGTTGGAGGAGGAGAGGGCTATGGCTACACCTTC
CSVGGGEGYGYTF
>NA|TRBV19|TRBD1|TRBJ1-2
TGTGCCAGTAACCGGGACAGGGCTTTTGGCTACACCTTC
CASNRDRAFGYTF